The 22 T cell receptor beta chains below were found in one sample sequenced in a study of CD8+CD57+ T cells in acquired aplastic anemia. Before being chosen for sequencing, patients had shown CD8+CD57+ cell expansion by flow cytometry. Profiling that covered TCR beta VDJ and CDR3 relied on genomic DNA as its template. In TCRdb, the reads were re-called with MiXCR into one record per CDR3 protein. The sample holds 200,000 to 300,000 distinct CDR3 sequences, around half seen once. What was sequenced was sorted CD4+, CD8+, or CD8+CD57+ T cells (not recorded which) from PBMCs. Source of these receptors: a human donor with aplastic anemia.

J is TRBJ2-5 and V is TRBV7-7; 7 bases are shared with TRBD2. Germline-derived CDR1 and CDR2 are SSHAT and FNYEAQ (reference sequence). CDR3 size: 13 residues. CDR3 residues: CASVGRESETQYF. The CDR3 region has the DNA TGTGCTAGTGTCGGGCGGGAGTCGGAGACCCAGTACTTC.

There are many counts of this clonotype. This sequence joins TRBV7-8 and TRBJ1-1; 9 bases agree with TRBD1. This CDR3 contains 16 residues. Per the germline V gene, CDR1 is SGHVS and CDR2 is FQNEAQ. J gave up 5 bases and V 6 bases, and 13 bases lay outside the gene matches. The CDR3 is CASRPGTGIGETEAFF. The CDR3 DNA reads TGTGCCAGCAGGCCCGGGACAGGGATCGGGGAGACTGAAGCTTTCTTT. The full variable domain, with the rest looked up from reference TRBV7-8 and TRBJ1-1, is GAGVSQSPRYKVAKRGQDVALRCDPISGHVSLFWYQQALGQGPEFLTYFQNEAQLDKSGLPSDRFFAERPEGSVSTLKIQRTQQEDSAVYLCASRPGTGIGETEAFFGQGTRLTVV.

This clonotype was counted between two and nine times. The chain is built from TRBV6-6 and TRBJ2-6; 9 nucleotides match TRBD2. V was pared by 5 bases and J by 1 base, with 9 bases of the junction left unmatched. The CDR3 totals 18 residues. CDR1 is MNHNY and CDR2 is SVGAGI in the germline V gene (reference sequence). CDR3 residues: CASSLTAGGLSGANVLTF. Written as DNA, the CDR3 is TGTGCCAGCAGTCTGACCGCGGGGGGGCTATCTGGGGCCAACGTCCTGACTTTC.

This clonotype occurred many times. The chain joins TRBV29-1 to TRBJ1-1, with TRBD1 matching 8 bases. This CDR3 is 16 amino acids long. The trim removed 7 bases at V and 4 bases at J, leaving 17 bases unmatched. Per germline, CDR1 SQVTM and CDR2 ANQGSEA. CDR3 nucleotides: TGCAGCGCTATAGGGTGGACAGGGACTTTTTCCACTGAAGCTTTCTTT. Encoded protein: CSAIGWTGTFSTEAFF.

This clonotype was seen ten or more times. V usage is TRBV25-1 and J usage is TRBJ1-1; TRBD1 matches at 12 bases. This CDR3 is built from 21 residues. Germline CDR1 MGHDK, CDR2 SYGVNS. With 6 bases clipped from V and 3 bases from J, the junction kept 23 bases outside the gene matches. The CDR3 DNA is TGTGCCAGCAGGGGCAGGTCCCGGGACAGGGGGCAGGTCGGTGGAGACACTGAAGCTTTCTTT. Protein product: CASRGRSRDRGQVGGDTEAFF. The variable domain in full, with the rest retrieved from reference TRBV25-1 and TRBJ1-1, is EADIYQTPRYLVIGTGKKITLECSQTMGHDKMYWYQQDPGMELHLIHYSYGVNSTEKGDLSSESTVSRIRTEHFPLTLESARPSHTSQYLCASRGRSRDRGQVGGDTEAFFGQGTRLTVV.

The chain is built from TRBV10-3 and TRBJ2-7; D gene uncertain. The CDR3 length is 11 residues. V lost 6 bases and J 3 bases, leaving 6 bases between the germline ends. CDR1 ENHRY and CDR2 SYGVKD come from the germline V gene. The CDR3 loop reads CAISQDYEQYF. Written as DNA, the CDR3 is TGTGCCATCAGCCAGGACTACGAGCAGTACTTC.

The rearrangement links TRBV2 to TRBJ2-3; 7 nucleotides agree with TRBD2. CDR1 is SNHLY, CDR2 FYNNEI, per germline. This CDR3 region has 14 residues. J lost 5 bases, V lost 8 bases, and 10 bases had no gene match. CDR3 protein: CASPGLAAGDTQYF. The CDR3 DNA reads as TGTGCCAGCCCGGGCCTAGCGGCAGGAGATACGCAGTATTTT. Full variable domain (rest looked up from reference TRBV2 and TRBJ2-3): EPEVTQTPSHQVTQMGQEVILRCVPISNHLYFYWYRQILGQKVEFLVSFYNNEISEKSEIFDDQFSVERPDGSNFTLKIRSTKLEDSAMYFCASPGLAAGDTQYFGPGTRLTVL.

This chain joins TRBV28 and TRBJ1-1; D is perhaps TRBD1 (5 bases). Between the trimmed V and J ends, which lost 5 bases and 0 bases, there was a span of 13 bases. Germline-derived CDR1 and CDR2 are MDHEN and SYDVKM. The CDR3 runs 15 residues. The CDR3 DNA reads TGTGCCAGCAGTGAGACTGGGACCCTGAACACTGAAGCTTTCTTT. Translation: CASSETGTLNTEAFF.

This clonotype was picked up many times. V and J are TRBV5-6 and TRBJ2-5; 9 nucleotides align to TRBD2. Trimming cost V 3 bases and J 5 bases; bases outside gene matches: 2. The CDR3 contains 13 residues. Germline lookup yields CDR1 SGHDT and CDR2 YYEEEE. The CDR3 nucleotides are TGTGCCAGCAGCTCGACTAGCGGTGAGACCCAGTACTTC. It translates to CASSSTSGETQYF.

The chain uses TRBV7-2 and TRBJ2-7; TRBD2 matches 7 bases. J lost 5 bases, V lost 6 bases, and 10 bases had no gene match. The CDR3 runs to 14 residues. Per germline, CDR1 SGHTA and CDR2 FQGNSA. The CDR3 spells CASRKRLAFHEQYF. The CDR3 DNA reads TGTGCCAGCAGAAAACGACTAGCCTTCCACGAGCAGTACTTC.

This rearrangement joins TRBV2 to TRBJ1-2; the D is unclear. V shed 4 bases and J shed 2 bases, with 8 bases lying between them. The CDR3 is 13 amino acids. Germline CDR1 and CDR2: SNHLY and FYNNEI. For the CDR3, the DNA is TGTGCCAGCAGTGCACAGACCAACTATGGCTACACCTTC. It specifies CASSAQTNYGYTF. Drawing the rest from reference TRBV2 and TRBJ1-2, the complete variable domain is EPEVTQTPSHQVTQMGQEVILRCVPISNHLYFYWYRQILGQKVEFLVSFYNNEISEKSEIFDDQFSVERPDGSNFTLKIRSTKLEDSAMYFCASSAQTNYGYTFGSGTRLTVV.

This clonotype is a singleton in its sample. The J gene is TRBJ2-3, the V gene TRBV20-1; no reliable D call. The ends were cut back, 3 bases at V and 0 bases at J, with 4 bases in the middle. Germline-derived CDR1 and CDR2 are DFQATT and SNEGSKA (reference sequence). The CDR3 contains 12 residues. CDR3 DNA: TGCAGTGCTAGCGACAGCACAGATACGCAGTATTTT. Protein sequence: CSASDSTDTQYF.

This clonotype was counted a single time. The rearrangement links TRBV19 to TRBJ1-2, with TRBD1 identical over 8 bases. Losses at the gene ends were 9 bases for V and 4 bases for J; bases not matched to a gene: 16. This CDR3 spans 16 amino acids. Germline lookup yields CDR1 LNHDA and CDR2 SQIVND (reference sequence). CDR3 nucleotide sequence: TGTGCCAGCAGCTTGAGGGGCGGTCAGGGGGCCTATGGCTACACCTTC. Its translation: CASSLRGGQGAYGYTF.

The chain combines TRBV30 with TRBJ2-3; D gene unclear. Germline lookup yields CDR1 GTSNPN and CDR2 SVGIG (reference sequence). The CDR3 consists of 14 residues. Trimming stripped 2 bases from V and 2 bases from J, with 11 bases between. The CDR3 nucleotides read TGTGCCTGGAGTATCGGTCCGTTCACAGATACGCAGTATTTT. Its protein is CAWSIGPFTDTQYF.

The table lists this clonotype with a few counts. The chain recombines TRBV27 with TRBJ2-1, with TRBD1 matching 8 bases. J gave up 2 bases and V 2 bases, and 2 bases lay outside the gene matches. The germline V gene encodes CDR1 MNHEY and CDR2 SMNVEV (reference sequence). This CDR3 is built from 15 residues. The CDR3 DNA reads as TGTGCCAGCAGTTTAGAACAGGGGGCCTACAATGAGCAGTTCTTC. Its protein product is CASSLEQGAYNEQFF.

This chain links TRBV7-9 with TRBJ1-5; no clear D gene. V lost 6 bases, J lost 6 bases, and 21 bases lay in between. The CDR3 consists of 16 residues. The V gene's germline CDR1 is SEHNR and CDR2 FQNEAQ (reference sequence). The DNA for the CDR3 is TGTGCCAGCAGACTAAGGGAAAACCTTTTAATTCAGCCCCAGCATTTT. It encodes CASRLRENLLIQPQHF.

The chain is built from TRBV24-1 and TRBJ1-4; D not certain. The germline CDR1 and CDR2 sequences are KGHDR and SFDVKD. The CDR3 covers 14 residues. The V and J ends lost 2 bases and 7 bases respectively, with 10 bases between them. The CDR3 nucleotides read TGTGCCACCAGTGATTCCGGGGTGGTTGAAAAACTGTTTTTT. This translates into CATSDSGVVEKLFF.

Concerning this clonotype: A clone one base away is much larger, so this may be a read error. This sequence joins TRBV2 and TRBJ2-7, with a possible D match to TRBD2 (5 bases). Germline CDR1 is SNHLY and CDR2 is FYNNEI. V dropped 6 bases and J dropped 3 bases, with 15 bases sitting between them. This CDR3 is 14 amino acids long. CDR3 nucleotide sequence: TGTGCCAGCAGCCTCGAAGCGGAGAACTACGAGCAGTACTTC. Its protein product is CASSLEAENYEQYF.

As to this clonotype: One end of the junction varies from germline; a read error may be responsible. V is TRBV5-5 and J is TRBJ1-6; D not resolved. The CDR3 extends over 13 amino acids. Germline CDR1 SGHKS, CDR2 YYEKEE (reference sequence). CDR3 protein: CASSLEGDSPLHF. CDR3 coding DNA: TGCGCCAGCAGCTTGGAGGGAGATTCACCCCTCCACTTT. The full variable domain, with the rest looked up from reference TRBV5-5 and TRBJ1-6, is DAGVTQSPTHLIKTRGQQVTLRCSPISGHKSVSWYQQVLGQGPQFIFQYYEKEERGRGNFPDRFSARQFPNYSSELNVNALLLGDSALYLCASSLEGDSPLHFGNGTRLTVT.

In this sample, this clonotype turned up many times. The V and J genes are TRBV2 and TRBJ2-7; no firm D call. V gave up 10 bases and J gave up 8 bases, with 12 bases separating them. This CDR3 is built from 10 residues. Per the germline V gene, CDR1 is SNHLY and CDR2 is FYNNEI. The CDR3 DNA reads TGTGCCACCAACCTCGGGCAGCAGTACTTC. It is translated as CATNLGQQYF.

J is TRBJ2-7 and V is TRBV7-9; TRBD2 aligns across 7 bases. This CDR3 has 14 amino acids. The germline V gene has CDR1 SEHNR and CDR2 FQNEAQ (reference sequence). The ends lost 0 bases at V and 7 bases at J; junction bases unmatched: 6. DNA of the CDR3: TGTGCCAGCAGCTTAGCGGGGGGGTTGGGTGAGCAGTACTTC. This encodes CASSLAGGLGEQYF.

The V gene is TRBV24-1, the J gene TRBJ2-5; 8 nucleotides agree with TRBD1. The germline V gene has CDR1 KGHDR and CDR2 SFDVKD. The V gene end was trimmed by 4 bases and the J gene end by 5 bases; junction bases not matched to a gene: 5. The CDR3 has 14 residues. The CDR3 region is CATSEGQGRETQYF. For the CDR3, the DNA is TGTGCCACCAGTGAAGGACAGGGCCGGGAGACCCAGTACTTC.